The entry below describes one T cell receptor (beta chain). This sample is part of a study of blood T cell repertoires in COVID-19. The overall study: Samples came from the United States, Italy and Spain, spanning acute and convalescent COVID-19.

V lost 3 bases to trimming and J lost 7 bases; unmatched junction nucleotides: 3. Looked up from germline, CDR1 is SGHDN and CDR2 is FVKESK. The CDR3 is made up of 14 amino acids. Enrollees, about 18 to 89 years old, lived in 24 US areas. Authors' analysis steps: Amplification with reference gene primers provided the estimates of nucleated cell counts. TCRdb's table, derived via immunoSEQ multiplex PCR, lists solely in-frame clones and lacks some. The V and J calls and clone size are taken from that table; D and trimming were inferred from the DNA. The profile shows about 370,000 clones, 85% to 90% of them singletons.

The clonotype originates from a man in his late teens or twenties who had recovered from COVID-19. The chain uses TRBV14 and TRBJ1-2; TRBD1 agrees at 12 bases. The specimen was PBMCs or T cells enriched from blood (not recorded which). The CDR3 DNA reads TGTGCCAGCAGCCAGGGGGACAGGGGGCTTGGCTACACCTTC. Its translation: CASSQGDRGLGYTF.